These T cell receptor beta chains were read from a single sample in a study of blood T cell repertoires in COVID-19. Only in-frame clones appear in the TCRdb table, and some are missing; sequencing was by immunoSEQ multiplex PCR. The table includes under 250,000 clones, roughly 83% detected once. Specimen: peripheral blood. The source is a man older than 75 with acute or convalescent COVID-19. CDR3s include the opening cysteine and the closing phenylalanine or tryptophan. The D gene is left open where the match is weak. For some rows the clone size is stated as once, few or many, or as a class when expanded; others skip it.

D: TRBD1; V: TRBV5-6; J: TRBJ2-1; size: .; DNA: TGTGCCAGCAGCGGAGGGACAGGGGCGGCCAATGAGCAGTTCTTC; CDR3: CASSGGTGAANEQFF
D: TRBD1; V: TRBV19; J: TRBJ1-1; size: .; DNA: TGTGCCAGTAGTGACAGGGGGCAGACTGAAGCTTTCTTT; CDR3: CASSDRGQTEAFF
D: TRBD2; V: TRBV13; J: TRBJ2-2; size: few; DNA: TGTGCCAGCAGCTTTTTTAGCGGGGGTTTGAACACCGGGGAGCTGTTTTTT; CDR3: CASSFFSGGLNTGELFF
D: TRBD1; V: TRBV28; J: TRBJ2-2; size: .; DNA: TGTGCCGGTCAGGGACAGGGGATGGCCGGGGAGCTGTTTTTT; CDR3: CAGQGQGMAGELFF
D: TRBD1; V: TRBV5-4; J: TRBJ2-7; size: .; DNA: TGTGCCAGCAGCTTGGGTCGGAAGGGACAGGGAGCCTACGAGCAGTACTTC; CDR3: CASSLGRKGQGAYEQYF
D: TRBD2; V: TRBV11-2; J: TRBJ2-7; size: few; DNA: TGTGCCAGCAGCTTACTTATGGGACTAGAGCGTTCCCCAAATTACGAGCAGTACTTC; CDR3: CASSLLMGLERSPNYEQYF
D: TRBD1; V: TRBV18; J: TRBJ2-7; size: .; DNA: TGTGCCAGCTCACGCGACAGGGGCGGATACGAGCAGTACTTC; CDR3: CASSRDRGGYEQYF
D: .; V: TRBV25-1; J: TRBJ2-7; size: .; DNA: TGTGCCAGCAGTGCACAGGGTCACGAGCAGTACTTC; CDR3: CASSAQGHEQYF
D: TRBD1; V: TRBV5-4; J: TRBJ1-1; size: once; DNA: TGTGCCAGCAGCGCCGACAGGGGCATTACTGAAGCTTTCTTT; CDR3: CASSADRGITEAFF
D: TRBD1; V: TRBV3-1/TRBV3-2; J: TRBJ1-4; size: .; DNA: TGTGCCAGCAGCCAAAGGACAGGGATTTATTTGGAACTGTTTTTT; CDR3: CASSQRTGIYLELFF
D: .; V: TRBV5-1; J: TRBJ2-1; size: .; DNA: TGCGCCAGCAGCTCTCAGGGGCCCCTCATCAATGAGCAGTTCTTC; CDR3: CASSSQGPLINEQFF
D: TRBD1; V: TRBV6-4; J: TRBJ1-2; size: once; DNA: TGTGCCAGCAGCGACCGTGGGACAGGGATCTATGGCTACACCTTC; CDR3: CASSDRGTGIYGYTF
D: TRBD1; V: TRBV28; J: TRBJ2-1; size: .; DNA: TGTGCCAGCAGGGCTAACAGGGGGCTTGAGCAGTTCTTC; CDR3: CASRANRGLEQFF
D: .; V: TRBV9; J: TRBJ1-1; size: .; DNA: TGTGCCAGCAGCTTACCCGGGAACACTGAAGCTTTCTTT; CDR3: CASSLPGNTEAFF
D: TRBD1; V: TRBV7-8; J: TRBJ2-3; size: once; DNA: TGTGCCAGCAGCTTATTGGGACAGGGATCCCCAGATACGCAGTATTTT; CDR3: CASSLLGQGSPDTQYF
D: .; V: TRBV12-3/TRBV12-4; J: TRBJ2-1; size: .; DNA: TGTGCCAGCAGATCCTGGGGGGACAATGAGCAGTTCTTC; CDR3: CASRSWGDNEQFF
D: .; V: TRBV9; J: TRBJ1-3; size: many; DNA: TGTGCCAGCAGCGGCGGATTCTCTGGAAACACCATATATTTT; CDR3: CASSGGFSGNTIYF
D: TRBD2; V: TRBV5-4; J: TRBJ2-3; size: .; DNA: TGTGCCAGCAGCTCCGGACTAGCTAGAGATACGCAGTATTTT; CDR3: CASSSGLARDTQYF
D: .; V: TRBV6-5; J: TRBJ2-3; size: .; DNA: TGTGCCAGCGGACTTCGGGATACGCAGTATTTT; CDR3: CASGLRDTQYF
D: TRBD1; V: TRBV5-4; J: TRBJ1-2; size: few; DNA: TGTGCCAGCAGCTTGTCAGGGGGCTATGGCTACACCTTC; CDR3: CASSLSGGYGYTF
D: .; V: TRBV29-1; J: TRBJ2-5; size: .; DNA: TGCAGCGCGAGAAAGGGGCTCCAAGAGACCCAGTACTTC; CDR3: CSARKGLQETQYF
D: .; V: TRBV23-1; J: TRBJ1-1; size: .; DNA: TGCGCCAGCTCTACCACTGGGAGATTGAACACTGAAGCTTTCTTT; CDR3: CASSTTGRLNTEAFF
D: .; V: TRBV2; J: TRBJ1-5; size: .; DNA: TGTGCCAGCAATCAGGAAACGGGAGGCCAGCCCCAGCATTTT; CDR3: CASNQETGGQPQHF
D: .; V: TRBV2; J: TRBJ1-1; size: few; DNA: TGTGCCAGAGCGACAACAGGGAACACTGAAGCTTTCTTT; CDR3: CARATTGNTEAFF
D: TRBD1; V: TRBV6-5; J: TRBJ2-7; size: .; DNA: TGTGCCAGCAGACAGGGGGCGACGGGGTACGAGCAGTACTTC; CDR3: CASRQGATGYEQYF
D: .; V: TRBV11-3; J: TRBJ2-2; size: .; DNA: TGTGCCAGCAGCTTAAATCCCGTCGGGGAGCTGTTTTTT; CDR3: CASSLNPVGELFF
D: .; V: TRBV3-1/TRBV3-2; J: TRBJ2-5; size: .; DNA: TGTGCCAGCAGCCAAATGAGCGGCCAAGAGACCCAGTACTTC; CDR3: CASSQMSGQETQYF
D: .; V: TRBV11-3; J: TRBJ2-1; size: .; DNA: TGTGCCAGCAGCCCCGGTCCGCGGGAGCAGTTCTTC; CDR3: CASSPGPREQFF
D: .; V: TRBV7-2; J: TRBJ1-5; size: .; DNA: TGTGCCAGCAGCTGGCGGGGTGGCAATCAGCCCCAGCATTTT; CDR3: CASSWRGGNQPQHF
D: .; V: TRBV5-4; J: TRBJ2-7; size: .; DNA: TGTGCCAGCAGCTTTAACTCCGGAGCCTACGAGCAGTACTTC; CDR3: CASSFNSGAYEQYF
D: .; V: TRBV28; J: TRBJ1-1; size: once; DNA: TGTGCCAGCAGTTTAGGGGGGGTTGGTACTGAAGCTTTCTTT; CDR3: CASSLGGVGTEAFF
D: TRBD2; V: TRBV28; J: TRBJ2-3; size: .; DNA: TGTGCCAGCACGTGGACTAGCGGGAGGCCGAGCACAGATACGCAGTATTTT; CDR3: CASTWTSGRPSTDTQYF
D: TRBD2; V: TRBV3-1/TRBV3-2; J: TRBJ2-2; size: .; DNA: TGTGCCAGCAGCCATGGGGCGTCGACTAGCGGGAGGGCCAAGGTCGGGGAGCTGTTTTTT; CDR3: CASSHGASTSGRAKVGELFF
D: .; V: TRBV7-9; J: TRBJ1-2; size: few; DNA: TGTGCCAGCAGCTCAGGCTTTCCCGGCTACACCTTC; CDR3: CASSSGFPGYTF
D: .; V: TRBV5-1; J: TRBJ1-5; size: .; DNA: TGCGCCAGCAGCTTGGCCACGGGGATGGGGCAGCCCCAGCATTTT; CDR3: CASSLATGMGQPQHF